Listed below are T cell receptor beta chains from one sample, sequenced in a study of blood T cell repertoires in COVID-19. The protocol was immunoSEQ multiplex PCR, while the TCRdb copy is restricted to in-frame clones and leaves out a portion. This table has about 100,000 clones, approximately 91% appearing once. The sample consisted of peripheral blood. All receptors come from a middle-aged man with active COVID-19. Each CDR3 is given with its conserved first and last residue. D genes are given only for firm matches. Some rows have no size entry. The others give once, few or many, or a class for an expanded clone.

v_call: TRBV25-1; j_call: TRBJ1-1; d_call: TRBD1; clone_size: NA; cdr3_aa: CASSASLGQHTEAFF; cdr3_nt: TGTGCCAGCAGTGCCTCCTTGGGACAGCACACTGAAGCTTTCTTT
v_call: TRBV28; j_call: TRBJ2-3; d_call: NA; clone_size: NA; cdr3_aa: CASSQTRSTDTQYF; cdr3_nt: TGTGCCAGCAGTCAAACTAGGTCCACAGATACGCAGTATTTT
v_call: TRBV27; j_call: TRBJ1-5; d_call: TRBD1; clone_size: NA; cdr3_aa: CASSSTSPGQGGNQPQHF; cdr3_nt: TGTGCCAGCAGTTCGACCTCTCCGGGACAGGGGGGCAATCAGCCCCAGCATTTT
v_call: TRBV5-1; j_call: TRBJ1-2; d_call: NA; clone_size: NA; cdr3_aa: CASSLVARGKAYGYTF; cdr3_nt: TGCGCCAGCAGCTTGGTAGCCCGGGGGAAGGCCTATGGCTACACCTTC
v_call: TRBV19; j_call: TRBJ1-1; d_call: NA; clone_size: NA; cdr3_aa: CASSINSMNTEAFF; cdr3_nt: TGTGCCAGTAGTATCAACAGCATGAACACTGAAGCTTTCTTT
v_call: TRBV6-1; j_call: TRBJ1-6; d_call: TRBD1; clone_size: NA; cdr3_aa: CASSERQGAPLHF; cdr3_nt: TGTGCCAGCAGTGAACGGCAGGGGGCACCCCTCCACTTT
v_call: TRBV12-3/TRBV12-4; j_call: TRBJ2-3; d_call: TRBD2; clone_size: NA; cdr3_aa: CASRFGTSVKYF; cdr3_nt: TGTGCCAGCAGGTTTGGGACTAGCGTGAAGTATTTT
v_call: TRBV6-6; j_call: TRBJ2-7; d_call: TRBD1; clone_size: NA; cdr3_aa: CASSWDRVREQYF; cdr3_nt: TGTGCCAGCAGTTGGGACAGGGTGAGAGAGCAGTACTTC
v_call: TRBV10-1; j_call: TRBJ2-1; d_call: TRBD2; clone_size: NA; cdr3_aa: CASSEETSGRKNEQFF; cdr3_nt: TGCGCCAGCAGTGAGGAGACTAGCGGGAGGAAAAATGAGCAGTTCTTC
v_call: TRBV27; j_call: TRBJ2-7; d_call: TRBD1; clone_size: NA; cdr3_aa: CASRRTQGAYEQYF; cdr3_nt: TGTGCCAGCAGGCGTACCCAGGGGGCCTACGAGCAGTACTTC
v_call: TRBV5-1; j_call: TRBJ1-1; d_call: TRBD1; clone_size: once; cdr3_aa: CASSPWTGDTEAFF; cdr3_nt: TGCGCCAGCAGCCCATGGACAGGCGACACTGAAGCTTTCTTT
v_call: TRBV5-4; j_call: TRBJ2-5; d_call: TRBD2; clone_size: NA; cdr3_aa: CASSAGGYQETQYF; cdr3_nt: TGTGCCAGCTCAGCGGGGGGTTACCAAGAGACCCAGTACTTC
v_call: TRBV5-1; j_call: TRBJ1-2; d_call: NA; clone_size: NA; cdr3_aa: CASSLGLVAYGYTF; cdr3_nt: TGCGCCAGCAGCCTAGGCCTGGTAGCCTATGGCTACACCTTC
v_call: TRBV14; j_call: TRBJ2-5; d_call: NA; clone_size: NA; cdr3_aa: CASSQGGETQYF; cdr3_nt: TGTGCCAGCAGCCAAGGGGGCGAGACCCAGTACTTC
v_call: TRBV9; j_call: TRBJ2-2; d_call: TRBD2; clone_size: NA; cdr3_aa: CASTKTSGGPNTGELFF; cdr3_nt: TGTGCCAGCACCAAGACTAGCGGGGGTCCTAACACCGGGGAGCTGTTTTTT
v_call: TRBV19; j_call: TRBJ2-4; d_call: TRBD2; clone_size: NA; cdr3_aa: CASSTQRGGAKNIQYF; cdr3_nt: TGTGCCAGTAGTACCCAGCGGGGGGGGGCCAAAAACATTCAGTACTTC
v_call: TRBV7-8; j_call: TRBJ2-1; d_call: NA; clone_size: NA; cdr3_aa: CASSTSGPVIYNEQFF; cdr3_nt: TGTGCCAGCAGTACGAGCGGGCCCGTTATTTACAATGAGCAGTTCTTC
v_call: TRBV7-3; j_call: TRBJ2-1; d_call: NA; clone_size: NA; cdr3_aa: CASSFLGPGGSTNNEQFF; cdr3_nt: TGTGCCAGCAGCTTCCTAGGGCCCGGAGGTTCAACTAACAATGAGCAGTTCTTC
v_call: TRBV7-9; j_call: TRBJ2-1; d_call: NA; clone_size: NA; cdr3_aa: CASSLVGGPTYNEQFF; cdr3_nt: TGTGCCAGCAGCTTAGTGGGGGGACCCACTTACAATGAGCAGTTCTTC
v_call: TRBV29-1; j_call: TRBJ2-2; d_call: TRBD1; clone_size: NA; cdr3_aa: CSTRTGSGELFF; cdr3_nt: TGCAGCACCCGGACAGGGTCCGGGGAGCTGTTTTTT
v_call: TRBV7-9; j_call: TRBJ2-4; d_call: NA; clone_size: NA; cdr3_aa: CASSWDISKNIQYF; cdr3_nt: TGTGCCAGCAGCTGGGACATATCCAAAAACATTCAGTACTTC
v_call: TRBV29-1; j_call: TRBJ1-2; d_call: NA; clone_size: NA; cdr3_aa: CSVADTYGYTF; cdr3_nt: TGCAGCGTTGCCGACACCTATGGCTACACCTTC
v_call: TRBV5-6; j_call: TRBJ2-7; d_call: TRBD2; clone_size: NA; cdr3_aa: CASSLVVAGGSPYEQYF; cdr3_nt: TGTGCCAGCAGCTTGGTAGTAGCGGGGGGGTCCCCCTACGAGCAGTACTTC
v_call: TRBV14; j_call: TRBJ1-1; d_call: TRBD1; clone_size: NA; cdr3_aa: CASSHLTGGIGHTEAFF; cdr3_nt: TGTGCCAGCAGCCACCTGACAGGGGGCATAGGGCACACTGAAGCTTTCTTT
v_call: TRBV15; j_call: TRBJ1-2; d_call: NA; clone_size: NA; cdr3_aa: CATSRDSGGPYGYTF; cdr3_nt: TGTGCCACCAGCAGAGATTCCGGGGGTCCCTATGGCTACACCTTC
v_call: TRBV5-1; j_call: TRBJ2-2; d_call: NA; clone_size: NA; cdr3_aa: CASSLEGGAGELFF; cdr3_nt: TGCGCCAGCAGCTTGGAGGGGGGGGCCGGGGAGCTGTTTTTT
v_call: TRBV6-4; j_call: TRBJ1-1; d_call: NA; clone_size: NA; cdr3_aa: CASSAALGGVNTEAFF; cdr3_nt: TGTGCCAGCAGTGCCGCTTTGGGAGGGGTGAACACTGAAGCTTTCTTT
v_call: TRBV7-8; j_call: TRBJ1-5; d_call: NA; clone_size: NA; cdr3_aa: CASSLNRDLNLGNQPQHF; cdr3_nt: TGTGCCAGCAGCTTAAACAGGGATCTTAATTTGGGCAATCAGCCCCAGCATTTT
v_call: TRBV5-6; j_call: TRBJ2-1; d_call: TRBD2; clone_size: NA; cdr3_aa: CASWGLAGVFSEQFF; cdr3_nt: TGTGCCAGCTGGGGGCTAGCGGGAGTCTTCAGTGAGCAGTTCTTC
v_call: TRBV2; j_call: TRBJ2-3; d_call: TRBD2; clone_size: NA; cdr3_aa: CASSKLGSGADTQYF; cdr3_nt: TGTGCCAGCAGCAAGTTAGGTAGCGGGGCAGATACGCAGTATTTT
v_call: TRBV6-1; j_call: TRBJ1-4; d_call: TRBD1; clone_size: NA; cdr3_aa: CASSEQGGNEKLFF; cdr3_nt: TGTGCCAGCAGTGAACAGGGGGGTAATGAAAAACTGTTTTTT